The rows below give T cell receptor beta chains drawn from one sample of a study of CD8+ T cells in alopecia areata. Generated by immunoSEQ multiplex PCR, the TCRdb table keeps only in-frame clones and is missing some. The table has some 110,000 clones, around two fifths seen once. Sequencing was carried out using CD4+ T cells sorted from blood. These receptors were obtained from a human donor with alopecia areata. Each CDR3 is given with its conserved first and last residue. The D gene is left open where the match is weak. Some rows have no size entry. The others give once, few or many, or a class for an expanded clone.

v_gene	abundance	d_gene	j_gene	CDR3nt	CDR3aa
TRBV5-1	few	TRBD2	TRBJ2-7	TGCGCCAGCAGCCGCGGGGGGGGGCAGTTCCACGAGCAGTACTTC	CASSRGGGQFHEQYF
TRBV18	NA	TRBD2	TRBJ2-1	TGTGCCAGCTCACCACCAGGCGGGAGTGCGGACAATGAGCAGTTCTTC	CASSPPGGSADNEQFF
TRBV4-2	once	TRBD1	TRBJ2-7	TGTGCCAGCAGCCCCAGTGGTGCAGGGGGCTCCTACGAGCAGTACTTC	CASSPSGAGGSYEQYF
TRBV5-4	NA	TRBD2	TRBJ2-7	TGTGCCAGCAGCCCCGGACTAGCGGGCTCAATGGGGTACGAGCAGTACTTC	CASSPGLAGSMGYEQYF
TRBV29-1	NA	NA	TRBJ2-7	TGCAGCGTTGAAGGACCCTACGAGCAGTACTTC	CSVEGPYEQYF
TRBV30	NA	NA	TRBJ1-1	TGTGCCTTAAAGGCGGAGGGGCGAGGATTCACTGAAGCTTTCTTT	CALKAEGRGFTEAFF
TRBV5-1	NA	TRBD2	TRBJ2-1	TGCGCCAGCAGCCCCGGACTAGCGGAGTCGAATGAGCAGTTCTTC	CASSPGLAESNEQFF
TRBV4-3	NA	NA	TRBJ1-4	TGCGCCAGCAGCCAAGATCAAGGGATAGGACTGTTTTTT	CASSQDQGIGLFF
TRBV7-2	NA	TRBD1	TRBJ1-1	TGTGCCAGCAGCCCCGGCCGGGGGACAGGGGGCACTGAAGCTTTCTTT	CASSPGRGTGGTEAFF
TRBV11-2	NA	TRBD1	TRBJ2-5	TGTGCCAGCAGCTTAGTACGCGTACAGGGGGAGACCCAGTACTTC	CASSLVRVQGETQYF
TRBV28	few	NA	TRBJ2-5	TGTGCCAGCAGTTTACACGGGGTCAAGCGGGAGACCCAGTACTTC	CASSLHGVKRETQYF
TRBV6-1	NA	NA	TRBJ1-2	TGTGCCAGCAGTGAGGTCTATGGCTACACCTTC	CASSEVYGYTF
TRBV4-1	NA	NA	TRBJ2-7	TGCGCCAGCAGCCAAGATCTAGGGCTTGCCAACTACTACGAGCAGTACTTC	CASSQDLGLANYYEQYF
TRBV29-1	NA	NA	TRBJ1-1	TGCAGCGTTGAAGTCACAGAAGGCACTGAAGCTTTCTTT	CSVEVTEGTEAFF
TRBV25-1	few	TRBD2	TRBJ2-5	TGTGCCAGCAGTGAATGGGCTAGCGGGGGCCAAGAGACCCAGTACTTC	CASSEWASGGQETQYF
TRBV5-1	NA	NA	TRBJ2-7	TGCGCCAGCAGCCCCACTACCCTAGTCTACGAGCAGTACTTC	CASSPTTLVYEQYF
TRBV30	few	NA	TRBJ2-7	TGTGCCTGGAGTGTCCCCCCATCATCTAACGAGCAGTACTTC	CAWSVPPSSNEQYF
TRBV7-9	NA	TRBD1	TRBJ2-7	TGTGCCAGCAGCTTAGCGGACAGGTTTAGAGAGCAGTACTTC	CASSLADRFREQYF
TRBV29-1	NA	NA	TRBJ2-4	TGCAGCGTTGAAAGGGTGGGGAACATTCAGTACTTC	CSVERVGNIQYF
TRBV29-1	few	TRBD2	TRBJ2-5	TGCAGCGTTGAAGATCCAGCGGGGGGCCCTAATCCCCAAGAGACCCAGTACTTC	CSVEDPAGGPNPQETQYF
TRBV7-9	NA	NA	TRBJ2-5	TGTGCCAGCAGCTTAGAACGCCTTCTATACTTC	CASSLERLLYF
TRBV29-1	NA	TRBD1	TRBJ1-5	TGCAGCGCCTCAGGTTCAGGGGGCGGTCAGCCCCAGCATTTT	CSASGSGGGQPQHF
TRBV28	NA	NA	TRBJ1-2	TGTGCCAGCAGTTTGGCAGGGGCGAACTATGGCTACACCTTC	CASSLAGANYGYTF
TRBV15	NA	NA	TRBJ2-2	TGTGCCACCAGCAGATTATTCGGGGGAGCCGGGGAGCTGTTTTTT	CATSRLFGGAGELFF
TRBV6-6	few	TRBD2	TRBJ2-1	TGTGCCAGCAGTTCCGACGGACTAGCGCCCAATGAGCAGTTCTTC	CASSSDGLAPNEQFF
TRBV28	few	TRBD1	TRBJ2-7	TGTGCCAGCAGGGCGGACAGGGTCAGCTACGAGCAGTACTTC	CASRADRVSYEQYF
TRBV29-1	few	NA	TRBJ2-5	TGCAGCGTTTACTTGGAACGGAGAGAGACCCAGTACTTC	CSVYLERRETQYF
TRBV7-9	few	TRBD1	TRBJ1-2	TGTGCCAGCAGCTTCTTCGTGGCGACAGGGGCTGGCTACACCTTC	CASSFFVATGAGYTF